This TCR beta chain was captured by sequencing in a study of monozygotic twins with cystic fibrosis. Study-wide background: Approximately 3 micrograms of fragmented DNA underwent around 15 PCR cycles for library preparation.

About this clone itself: Its antigen remains unknown.

Whole-study results and caveats: In this small cohort, shared CDR3 numbers showed no association with age, concordance or disease severity. Monozygotic CF twin pairs shared significantly more nucleotide-identical clonotypes than unrelated CF individuals did. The repertoire was suggested to be naive-dominated, clonality median around 0.0095.

Only in-frame clones appear in the TCRdb table, and some are missing; sequencing was by immunoSEQ multiplex PCR. The sample holds 30,000 to 40,000 clones; more than 60% are singletons and the top ten take around 0.8%. The CDR3 is 11 amino acids. In germline, CDR1 is SGHTA, CDR2 FQGNSA. The V gene lost 5 bases and the J gene lost 0 bases, with 2 bases spanning the gap. Sample: blood. The sequence was collected from a girl aged 5-17 years with cystic fibrosis. The J gene is TRBJ2-7, the V gene TRBV7-2; unclear D gene. CDR3 amino acids: CASSASYEQYF. CDR3 sequence (DNA): TGTGCCAGCAGCGCCTCCTACGAGCAGTACTTC.